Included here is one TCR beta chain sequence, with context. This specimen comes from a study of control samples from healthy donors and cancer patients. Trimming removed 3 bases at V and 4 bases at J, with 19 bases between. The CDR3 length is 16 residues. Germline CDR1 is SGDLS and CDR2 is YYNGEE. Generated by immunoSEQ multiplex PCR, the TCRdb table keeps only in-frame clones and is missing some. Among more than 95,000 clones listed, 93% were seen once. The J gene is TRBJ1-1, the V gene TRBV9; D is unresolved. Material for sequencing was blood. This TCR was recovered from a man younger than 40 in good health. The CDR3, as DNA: TGTGCCAGCAGCGCCCCAACCAGAGGCCGGAGCACTGAAGCTTTCTTT. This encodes CASSAPTRGRSTEAFF.